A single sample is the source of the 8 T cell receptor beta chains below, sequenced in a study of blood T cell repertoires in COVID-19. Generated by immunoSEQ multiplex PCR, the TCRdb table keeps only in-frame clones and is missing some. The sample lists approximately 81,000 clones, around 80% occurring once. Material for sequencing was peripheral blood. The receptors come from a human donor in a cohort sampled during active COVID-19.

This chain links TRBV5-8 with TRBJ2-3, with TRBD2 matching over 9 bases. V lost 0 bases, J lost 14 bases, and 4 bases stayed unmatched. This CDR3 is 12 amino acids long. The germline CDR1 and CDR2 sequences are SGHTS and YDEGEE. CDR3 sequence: CASSLASGVLYF. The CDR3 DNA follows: TGTGCCAGCAGCTTGGCTAGCGGGGTGTTGTATTTT.

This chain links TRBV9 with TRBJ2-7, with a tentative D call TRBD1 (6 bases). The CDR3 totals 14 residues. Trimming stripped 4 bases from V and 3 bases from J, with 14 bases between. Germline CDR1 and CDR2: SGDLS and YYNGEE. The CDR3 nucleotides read TGTGCCAGCAGCACCGGGGACACTTACTACGAGCAGTACTTC. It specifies CASSTGDTYYEQYF.

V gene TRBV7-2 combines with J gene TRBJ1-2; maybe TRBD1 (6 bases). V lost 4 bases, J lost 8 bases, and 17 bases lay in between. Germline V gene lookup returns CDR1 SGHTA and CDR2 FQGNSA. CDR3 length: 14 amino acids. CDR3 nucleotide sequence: TGTGCCAGCAGCTCCCGTGCGGGGGCGGAAGGCTACACCTTC. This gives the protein CASSSRAGAEGYTF.

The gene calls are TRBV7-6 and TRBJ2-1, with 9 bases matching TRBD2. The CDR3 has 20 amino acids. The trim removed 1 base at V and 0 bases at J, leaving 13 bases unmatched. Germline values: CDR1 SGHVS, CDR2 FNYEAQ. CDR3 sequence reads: CASSLDPPAGGRSSYNEQFF. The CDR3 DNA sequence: TGTGCCAGCAGCTTAGACCCTCCAGCGGGGGGCCGGAGCTCCTACAATGAGCAGTTCTTC.

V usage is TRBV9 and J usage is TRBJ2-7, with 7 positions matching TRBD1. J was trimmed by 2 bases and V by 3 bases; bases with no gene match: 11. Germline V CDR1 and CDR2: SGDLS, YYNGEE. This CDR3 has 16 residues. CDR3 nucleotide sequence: TGTGCCAGCAGCGCACAAACCGGGACAGCAGCCTACGAGCAGTACTTC. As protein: CASSAQTGTAAYEQYF.

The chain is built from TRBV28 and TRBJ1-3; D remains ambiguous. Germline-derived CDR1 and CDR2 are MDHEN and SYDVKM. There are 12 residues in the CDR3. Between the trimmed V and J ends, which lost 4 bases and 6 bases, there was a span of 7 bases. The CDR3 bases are TGTGCCAGCAGTTCAAGCCAAAACACCATATATTTT. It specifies CASSSSQNTIYF.

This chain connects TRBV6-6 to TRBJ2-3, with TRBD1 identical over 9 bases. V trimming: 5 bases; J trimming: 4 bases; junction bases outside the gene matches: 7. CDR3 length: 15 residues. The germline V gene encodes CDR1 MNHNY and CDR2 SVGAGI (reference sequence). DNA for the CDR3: TGTGCCAGCAGTCCTAGACGACAGGGGGCAGATACGCAGTATTTT. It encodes CASSPRRQGADTQYF.

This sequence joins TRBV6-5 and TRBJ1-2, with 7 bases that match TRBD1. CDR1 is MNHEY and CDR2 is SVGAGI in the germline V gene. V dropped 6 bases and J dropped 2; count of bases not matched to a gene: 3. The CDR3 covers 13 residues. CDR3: CASRQGPNYGYTF. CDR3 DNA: TGTGCCAGCAGACAGGGGCCCAACTATGGCTACACCTTC.